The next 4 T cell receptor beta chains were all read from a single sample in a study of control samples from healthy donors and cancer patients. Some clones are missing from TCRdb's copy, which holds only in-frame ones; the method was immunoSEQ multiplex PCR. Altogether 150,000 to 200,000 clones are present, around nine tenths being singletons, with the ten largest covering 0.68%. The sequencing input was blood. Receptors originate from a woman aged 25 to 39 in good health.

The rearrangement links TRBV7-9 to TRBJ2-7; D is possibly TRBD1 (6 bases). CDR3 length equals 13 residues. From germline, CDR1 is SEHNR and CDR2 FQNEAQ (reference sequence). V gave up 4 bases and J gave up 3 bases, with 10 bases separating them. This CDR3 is CASSSGQFYEQYF. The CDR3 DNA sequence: TGTGCCAGCAGCTCCGGACAGTTCTACGAGCAGTACTTC. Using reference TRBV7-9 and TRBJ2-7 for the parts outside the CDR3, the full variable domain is DTGVSQNPRHKITKRGQNVTFRCDPISEHNRLYWYRQTLGQGPEFLTYFQNEAQLEKSRLLSDRFSAERPKGSFSTLEIQRTEQGDSAMYLCASSSGQFYEQYFGPGTRLTVT.

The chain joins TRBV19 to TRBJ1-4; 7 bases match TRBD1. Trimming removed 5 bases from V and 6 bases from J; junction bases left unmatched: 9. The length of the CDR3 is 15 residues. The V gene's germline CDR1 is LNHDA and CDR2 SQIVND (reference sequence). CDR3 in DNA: TGTGCCAGTAGTCCCCTGAACAGGGGCGATGAAAAACTGTTTTTT. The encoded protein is CASSPLNRGDEKLFF.

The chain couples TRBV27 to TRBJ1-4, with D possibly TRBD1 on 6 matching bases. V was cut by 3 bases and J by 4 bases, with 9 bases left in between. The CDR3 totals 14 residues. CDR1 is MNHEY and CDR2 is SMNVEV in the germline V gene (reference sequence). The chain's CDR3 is CASSFGTRNEKLFF. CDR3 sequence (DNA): TGTGCCAGCAGTTTTGGGACACGTAATGAAAAACTGTTTTTT.

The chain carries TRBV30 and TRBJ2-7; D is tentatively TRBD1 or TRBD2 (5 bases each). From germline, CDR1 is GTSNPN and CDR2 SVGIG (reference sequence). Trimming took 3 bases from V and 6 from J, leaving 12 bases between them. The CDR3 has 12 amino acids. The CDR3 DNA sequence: TGTGCCTGGAGGGGGACCCCCCCCGAGCAGTACTTC. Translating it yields CAWRGTPPEQYF.